The clone carrying this T cell receptor (beta chain) was observed at least ten times. Its target is unknown. The entry originates in a study of T cells in Graves' hyperthyroidism and ophthalmopathy. Study-wide results and caveats: Prediction of ophthalmopathy progression came a median 6.5 months pre-onset.

Trimming stripped 2 bases from V and 2 bases from J, with 1 base between. The CDR3 spans 13 residues. Germline V lookup: CDR1 SEHNR, CDR2 FQNEAQ (reference sequence). TCR beta CDR3 regions were amplified from RNA. The HTBI primer set drove a first-round RT-PCR of the TCR CDR3. Each CDR3 protein gets one entry after TCRdb re-called the multiplex PCR reads with MiXCR. The profile shows roughly 500,000 distinct CDR3 sequences, approximately 44% of them singletons. This TCR was sampled from an adult woman with Graves' disease, either hyperthyroidism or ophthalmopathy (not recorded which). This sequence joins TRBV7-9 and TRBJ2-6, with unresolved D. Sample: peripheral blood or thyroid tissue (not recorded which). The CDR3 coding sequence is TGTGCCAGCAGCTTACCTGGGGCCAACGTCCTGACTTTC. This gives the protein CASSLPGANVLTF. The full variable domain, with the rest looked up from reference TRBV7-9 and TRBJ2-6, is DTGVSQNPRHKITKRGQNVTFRCDPISEHNRLYWYRQTLGQGPEFLTYFQNEAQLEKSRLLSDRFSAERPKGSFSTLEIQRTEQGDSAMYLCASSLPGANVLTFGAGSRLTVL.